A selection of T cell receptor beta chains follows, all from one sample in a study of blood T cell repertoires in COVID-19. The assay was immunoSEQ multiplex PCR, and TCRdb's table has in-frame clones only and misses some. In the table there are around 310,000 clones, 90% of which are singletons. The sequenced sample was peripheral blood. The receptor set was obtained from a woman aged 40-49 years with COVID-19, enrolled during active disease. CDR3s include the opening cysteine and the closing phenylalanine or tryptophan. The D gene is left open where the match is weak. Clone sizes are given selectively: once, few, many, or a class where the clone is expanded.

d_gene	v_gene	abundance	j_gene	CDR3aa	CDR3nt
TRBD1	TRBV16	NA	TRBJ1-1	CASSPDRVSGTEAFF	TGTGCCAGCAGCCCAGACAGGGTTTCAGGGACTGAAGCTTTCTTT
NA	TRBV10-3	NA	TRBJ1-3	CAISESGYPGNTIYF	TGTGCCATCAGTGAATCAGGATACCCTGGAAACACCATATATTTT
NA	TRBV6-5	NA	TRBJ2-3	CASSYERGTDTQYF	TGTGCCAGCAGTTACGAGCGGGGCACAGATACGCAGTATTTT
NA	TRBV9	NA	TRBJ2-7	CASSVEGYEQYF	TGTGCCAGCAGCGTAGAGGGGTACGAGCAGTACTTC
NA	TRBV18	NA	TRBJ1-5	CASSPGRGAVQPQHF	TGTGCCAGCTCACCTGGGCGGGGAGCTGTTCAGCCCCAGCATTTT
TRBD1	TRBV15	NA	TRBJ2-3	CATSRGTDRVGTDTQYF	TGTGCCACCAGCAGAGGAACCGACAGGGTTGGGACAGATACGCAGTATTTT
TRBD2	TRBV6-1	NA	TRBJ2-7	CASSEEPSGSYEQYF	TGTGCCAGCAGTGAAGAACCTAGCGGCTCCTACGAGCAGTACTTC
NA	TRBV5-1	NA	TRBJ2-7	CASSLERGNTHDEQYF	TGCGCCAGCAGTCTAGAACGGGGAAACACCCATGACGAGCAGTACTTC
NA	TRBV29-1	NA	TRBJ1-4	CSGGTYEKLFF	TGCAGCGGGGGGACTTATGAAAAACTGTTTTTT
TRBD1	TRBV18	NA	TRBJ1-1	CASSPTTGANTEAFF	TGTGCCAGCTCACCTACGACAGGGGCCAACACTGAAGCTTTCTTT
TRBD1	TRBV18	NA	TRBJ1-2	CASSGQLRDSNYGYTF	TGTGCCAGCTCGGGACAGCTGAGGGATTCTAACTATGGCTACACCTTC
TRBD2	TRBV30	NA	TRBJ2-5	CAWRARGEETQYF	TGTGCCTGGCGGGCGCGGGGGGAAGAGACCCAGTACTTC
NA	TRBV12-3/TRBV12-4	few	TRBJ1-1	CASSSVSWTEAFF	TGTGCCAGCAGTTCCGTGAGCTGGACTGAAGCTTTCTTT
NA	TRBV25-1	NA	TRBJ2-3	CASSDGGGRTDTQYF	TGTGCCAGCAGTGACGGTGGGGGCCGCACAGATACGCAGTATTTT
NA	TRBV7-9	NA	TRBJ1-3	CASSLSGNTIYF	TGTGCCAGCAGCCTCTCTGGAAACACCATATATTTT
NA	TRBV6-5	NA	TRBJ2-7	CASKYPLYEQYF	TGTGCCTCGAAGTACCCACTTTACGAGCAGTACTTC